This is a list of T cell receptor beta chains from one sample in a study of OX40 agonist ivuxolimab in advanced cancers. Repertoires were generated with immunoSEQ multiplex PCR, while TCRdb's copy carries only in-frame clones and drops some. The table lists fewer than 70,000 clones, about 89% of them singletons. Sequencing was performed on CD4+ or CD8+ T cells sorted from blood, taken in a trial of the OX40 agonist ivuxolimab. The receptors here all came from an adult with an advanced solid tumor such as melanoma, head and neck, liver or kidney cancer. Each CDR3 is given with its conserved first and last residue. A D gene is named only where the DNA matches it firmly. Clone size appears in some rows only: once, few, many, or a class for an expanded clone.

abundance: NA
v_gene: TRBV30
d_gene: TRBD1
len: 13
j_gene: TRBJ2-5
CDR3aa: CAWSTGGAKTQYF
CDR3nt: TGTGCCTGGAGTACAGGGGGCGCGAAGACCCAGTACTTC

abundance: once
v_gene: TRBV28
d_gene: NA
len: 12
j_gene: TRBJ2-3
CDR3aa: CASSVLTDTQYF
CDR3nt: TGTGCCAGCAGCGTCCTAACAGATACGCAGTATTTT

abundance: NA
v_gene: TRBV27
d_gene: NA
len: 14
j_gene: TRBJ2-3
CDR3aa: CASRREGRTDTQYF
CDR3nt: TGTGCCAGCAGACGGGAAGGACGCACAGATACGCAGTATTTT

abundance: NA
v_gene: TRBV11-1
d_gene: NA
len: 13
j_gene: TRBJ1-1
CDR3aa: CASRSDRNTEAFF
CDR3nt: TGTGCCAGCAGATCGGACAGGAACACTGAAGCTTTCTTT

abundance: NA
v_gene: TRBV5-1
d_gene: NA
len: 12
j_gene: TRBJ1-2
CDR3aa: CASSANQDGYTF
CDR3nt: TGCGCCAGCAGCGCCAATCAGGATGGCTACACCTTC

abundance: few
v_gene: TRBV9
d_gene: NA
len: 15
j_gene: TRBJ2-2
CDR3aa: CASRGGSRNTGELFF
CDR3nt: TGTGCCAGCAGGGGAGGAAGCCGAAACACCGGGGAGCTGTTTTTT

abundance: NA
v_gene: TRBV20-1
d_gene: NA
len: 10
j_gene: TRBJ2-5
CDR3aa: CSALWETQYF
CDR3nt: TGCAGTGCCCTTTGGGAGACCCAGTACTTC

abundance: NA
v_gene: TRBV5-4
d_gene: TRBD1
len: 15
j_gene: TRBJ2-2
CDR3aa: CASSLSKQGTGELFF
CDR3nt: TGTGCCAGCAGCTTGTCAAAACAGGGGACCGGGGAGCTGTTTTTT

abundance: NA
v_gene: TRBV7-8
d_gene: TRBD2
len: 19
j_gene: TRBJ2-1
CDR3aa: CASSLVVGLAALRGNEQFF
CDR3nt: TGTGCCAGCAGCTTAGTAGTGGGACTAGCGGCCTTAAGGGGCAATGAGCAGTTCTTC

abundance: NA
v_gene: TRBV6-1
d_gene: TRBD1
len: 13
j_gene: TRBJ1-5
CDR3aa: CASSTQGHQPQHF
CDR3nt: TGTGCCAGCAGCACACAGGGGCACCAGCCCCAGCATTTT

abundance: NA
v_gene: TRBV5-6
d_gene: TRBD2
len: 15
j_gene: TRBJ2-1
CDR3aa: CASSLAGLAGNEQFF
CDR3nt: TGTGCCAGCAGCTTGGCGGGACTAGCGGGAAATGAGCAGTTCTTC

abundance: NA
v_gene: TRBV10-3
d_gene: TRBD1
len: 15
j_gene: TRBJ1-2
CDR3aa: CAISLETGLNYGYTF
CDR3nt: TGTGCCATCAGTCTAGAGACAGGGCTTAACTATGGCTACACCTTC

abundance: few
v_gene: TRBV6-5
d_gene: NA
len: 15
j_gene: TRBJ2-7
CDR3aa: CASSYSPRGGYEQYF
CDR3nt: TGTGCCAGCAGTTACTCCCCCAGGGGTGGCTACGAGCAGTACTTC

abundance: NA
v_gene: TRBV18
d_gene: NA
len: 13
j_gene: TRBJ2-7
CDR3aa: CASSPGGKREQYF
CDR3nt: TGTGCCAGCTCACCAGGAGGGAAGAGGGAGCAGTACTTC

abundance: NA
v_gene: TRBV29-1
d_gene: NA
len: 13
j_gene: TRBJ1-5
CDR3aa: CSVADTLNQPQHF
CDR3nt: TGCAGCGTGGCTGACACCCTCAATCAGCCCCAGCATTTT

abundance: NA
v_gene: TRBV5-6
d_gene: NA
len: 17
j_gene: TRBJ2-5
CDR3aa: CASSHGFSWGKEETQYF
CDR3nt: TGTGCCAGCAGCCATGGCTTTTCGTGGGGTAAGGAAGAGACCCAGTACTTC

abundance: NA
v_gene: TRBV5-4
d_gene: NA
len: 13
j_gene: TRBJ2-5
CDR3aa: CASRLVGEETQYF
CDR3nt: TGTGCCAGCAGGTTGGTGGGTGAAGAGACCCAGTACTTC

abundance: few
v_gene: TRBV27
d_gene: NA
len: 16
j_gene: TRBJ1-1
CDR3aa: CASSPILGLKMGEAFF
CDR3nt: TGTGCCAGCAGTCCTATTTTAGGCCTTAAGATGGGCGAAGCTTTCTTT

abundance: NA
v_gene: TRBV2
d_gene: NA
len: 17
j_gene: TRBJ2-3
CDR3aa: CASSFFLDQAGTDTQYF
CDR3nt: TGTGCCAGCAGTTTTTTTTTGGACCAAGCTGGGACAGATACGCAGTATTTT

abundance: NA
v_gene: TRBV25-1
d_gene: TRBD1
len: 16
j_gene: TRBJ1-5
CDR3aa: CASSFPLWTGSQPQHF
CDR3nt: TGTGCCAGCAGTTTTCCTCTCTGGACAGGCAGTCAGCCCCAGCATTTT

abundance: NA
v_gene: TRBV14
d_gene: NA
len: 14
j_gene: TRBJ2-7
CDR3aa: CASSQVGGVYEQYF
CDR3nt: TGTGCCAGCAGCCAAGTAGGGGGAGTCTACGAGCAGTACTTC

abundance: NA
v_gene: TRBV19
d_gene: TRBD1
len: 13
j_gene: TRBJ1-1
CDR3aa: CASTQQGRTEAFF
CDR3nt: TGTGCCAGTACCCAACAGGGGAGGACTGAAGCTTTCTTT

abundance: few
v_gene: TRBV10-3
d_gene: TRBD1
len: 13
j_gene: TRBJ1-2
CDR3aa: CAISGIDRGGYTF
CDR3nt: TGTGCCATCAGTGGAATAGACAGGGGTGGCTACACCTTC

abundance: NA
v_gene: TRBV10-3
d_gene: NA
len: 14
j_gene: TRBJ1-5
CDR3aa: CAISGGRSNQPQHF
CDR3nt: TGTGCCATCAGTGGGGGACGAAGCAATCAGCCCCAGCATTTT

abundance: NA
v_gene: TRBV7-9
d_gene: NA
len: 12
j_gene: TRBJ2-1
CDR3aa: CASSFLVGEQFF
CDR3nt: TGTGCCAGCAGCTTTCTAGTAGGGGAGCAGTTCTTC

abundance: NA
v_gene: TRBV28
d_gene: TRBD2
len: 15
j_gene: TRBJ2-7
CDR3aa: CASSPRLAGVFEQYF
CDR3nt: TGTGCCAGCAGTCCAAGACTAGCGGGAGTGTTCGAGCAGTACTTC

abundance: once
v_gene: TRBV6-1
d_gene: NA
len: 15
j_gene: TRBJ2-1
CDR3aa: CASSEGAASYNEQFF
CDR3nt: TGTGCCAGCAGTGAAGGGGCGGCCTCCTACAATGAGCAGTTCTTC

abundance: NA
v_gene: TRBV7-8
d_gene: TRBD1
len: 13
j_gene: TRBJ1-2
CDR3aa: CASSRIDRELHTF
CDR3nt: TGTGCCAGCAGCCGGATTGACAGGGAATTACACACCTTC

abundance: NA
v_gene: TRBV5-5
d_gene: NA
len: 12
j_gene: TRBJ2-7
CDR3aa: CASSPRVYEQYF
CDR3nt: TGTGCCAGCAGCCCCAGAGTCTACGAGCAGTACTTC

abundance: NA
v_gene: TRBV9
d_gene: NA
len: 13
j_gene: TRBJ2-7
CDR3aa: CASSVAQGNEQYF
CDR3nt: TGTGCCAGCAGCGTAGCACAGGGCAACGAGCAGTACTTC

abundance: NA
v_gene: TRBV5-1
d_gene: NA
len: 15
j_gene: TRBJ1-1
CDR3aa: CASSLGLDENTEAFF
CDR3nt: TGCGCCAGCAGCTTGGGTTTAGACGAGAACACTGAAGCTTTCTTT

abundance: NA
v_gene: TRBV7-6
d_gene: NA
len: 14
j_gene: TRBJ2-3
CDR3aa: CASSPQTLTDTQYF
CDR3nt: TGTGCCAGCAGCCCCCAGACTCTCACAGATACGCAGTATTTT

abundance: NA
v_gene: TRBV15
d_gene: NA
len: 14
j_gene: TRBJ1-4
CDR3aa: CATSSQGLGEKLFF
CDR3nt: TGTGCCACCAGCAGCCAGGGGTTAGGTGAAAAACTGTTTTTT

abundance: NA
v_gene: TRBV6-5
d_gene: NA
len: 16
j_gene: TRBJ2-5
CDR3aa: CASSYTNRGTQETQYF
CDR3nt: TGTGCCAGCAGTTACACCAATAGGGGGACCCAAGAGACCCAGTACTTC

abundance: NA
v_gene: TRBV4-1
d_gene: NA
len: 16
j_gene: TRBJ2-5
CDR3aa: CASSQVARKSQETQYF
CDR3nt: TGCGCCAGCAGCCAAGTGGCCAGGAAGAGTCAAGAGACCCAGTACTTC

abundance: NA
v_gene: TRBV29-1
d_gene: TRBD2
len: 19
j_gene: TRBJ2-1
CDR3aa: CSVAALGLAGDYSYNEQFF
CDR3nt: TGCAGCGTTGCCGCCCTGGGCCTAGCGGGAGACTACTCCTACAATGAGCAGTTCTTC

abundance: once
v_gene: TRBV5-1
d_gene: NA
len: 14
j_gene: TRBJ2-7
CDR3aa: CASSLEANSYEQYF
CDR3nt: TGCGCCAGCAGCTTGGAGGCCAACTCCTACGAGCAGTACTTC

abundance: few
v_gene: TRBV28
d_gene: TRBD1
len: 13
j_gene: TRBJ1-4
CDR3aa: CASRTGLDEKLFF
CDR3nt: TGTGCCAGCCGGACAGGGTTGGATGAAAAACTGTTTTTT

abundance: NA
v_gene: TRBV2
d_gene: NA
len: 16
j_gene: TRBJ1-6
CDR3aa: CASINQGTLAGSPLHF
CDR3nt: TGTGCCAGCATTAATCAAGGGACGCTTGCTGGCTCACCCCTCCACTTT

abundance: NA
v_gene: TRBV2
d_gene: NA
len: 12
j_gene: TRBJ1-6
CDR3aa: CASSEGNSPLHF
CDR3nt: TGTGCCAGCAGTGAGGGTAATTCACCCCTCCACTTT

abundance: NA
v_gene: TRBV6-1
d_gene: NA
len: 11
j_gene: TRBJ2-2
CDR3aa: CASRSAGELFF
CDR3nt: TGTGCCAGCAGATCCGCCGGGGAGCTGTTTTTT

abundance: NA
v_gene: TRBV7-2
d_gene: NA
len: 15
j_gene: TRBJ1-3
CDR3aa: CASSLVMAGGNTIYF
CDR3nt: TGTGCCAGCAGCTTAGTTATGGCAGGGGGAAACACCATATATTTT